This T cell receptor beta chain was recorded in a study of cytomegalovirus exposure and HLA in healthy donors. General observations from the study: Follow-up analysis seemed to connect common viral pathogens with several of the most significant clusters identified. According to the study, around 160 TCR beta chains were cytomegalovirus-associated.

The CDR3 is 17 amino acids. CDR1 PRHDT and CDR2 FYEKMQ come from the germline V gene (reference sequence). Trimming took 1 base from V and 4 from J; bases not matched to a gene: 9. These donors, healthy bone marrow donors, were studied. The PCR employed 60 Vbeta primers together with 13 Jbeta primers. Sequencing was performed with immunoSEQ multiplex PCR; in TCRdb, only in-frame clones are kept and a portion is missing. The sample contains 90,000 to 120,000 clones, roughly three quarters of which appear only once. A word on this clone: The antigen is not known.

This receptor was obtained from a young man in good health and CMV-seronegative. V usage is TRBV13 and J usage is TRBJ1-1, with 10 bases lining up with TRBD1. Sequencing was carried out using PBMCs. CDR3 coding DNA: TGTGCCAGCAGCTTAGAGGGACAGGGGCCGCAAGGCACTGAAGCTTTCTTT. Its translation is CASSLEGQGPQGTEAFF.